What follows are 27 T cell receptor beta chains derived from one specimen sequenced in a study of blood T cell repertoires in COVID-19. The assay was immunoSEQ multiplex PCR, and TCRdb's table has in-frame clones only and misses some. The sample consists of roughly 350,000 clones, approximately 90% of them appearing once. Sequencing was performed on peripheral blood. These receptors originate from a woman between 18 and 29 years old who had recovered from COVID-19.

For the CDR3, the DNA is TGTGCCAGTAGTATCAGGCCAGGGCGCTCCTACGAGCAGTACGTC. It codes for CASSIRPGRSYEQYV. This chain joins TRBV19 and TRBJ2-7; weak D call: TRBD1 (5 bases). The CDR3 loop spans 15 amino acids. The V and J ends lost 3 bases and 0 bases respectively, with 12 bases between them. CDR1 and CDR2 (germline): LNHDA, SQIVND (reference sequence).

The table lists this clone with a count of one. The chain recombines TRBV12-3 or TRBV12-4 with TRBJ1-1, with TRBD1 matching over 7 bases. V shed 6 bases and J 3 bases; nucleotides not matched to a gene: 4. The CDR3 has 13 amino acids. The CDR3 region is CASRVTGYTEAFF. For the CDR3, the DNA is TGTGCCAGCAGGGTGACAGGGTACACTGAAGCTTTCTTT.

The CDR3 DNA sequence: TGCAGCGTCGACGAGGGAGCTTTCTTT. It translates to CSVDEGAFF. The rearrangement uses TRBV29-1 and TRBJ1-1, with no clear D. Per the germline V gene, CDR1 is SQVTM and CDR2 is ANQGSEA. CDR3 length: 9 amino acids. With 6 bases removed from V and 10 bases from J, the gap between germline ends came to 9 bases.

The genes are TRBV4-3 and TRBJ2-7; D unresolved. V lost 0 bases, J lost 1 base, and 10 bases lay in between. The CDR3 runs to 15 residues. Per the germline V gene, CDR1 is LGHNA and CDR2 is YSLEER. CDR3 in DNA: TGCGCCAGCAGCCAAGACGATAACACATCCTACGAGCAGTACGTC. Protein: CASSQDDNTSYEQYV.

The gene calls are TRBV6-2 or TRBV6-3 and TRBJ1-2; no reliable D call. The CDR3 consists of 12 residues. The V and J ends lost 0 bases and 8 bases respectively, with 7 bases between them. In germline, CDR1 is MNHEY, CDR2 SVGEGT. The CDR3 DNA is TGTGCCAGCAGTTACTCGGCCAGAGGCTACACCTTC. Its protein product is CASSYSARGYTF.

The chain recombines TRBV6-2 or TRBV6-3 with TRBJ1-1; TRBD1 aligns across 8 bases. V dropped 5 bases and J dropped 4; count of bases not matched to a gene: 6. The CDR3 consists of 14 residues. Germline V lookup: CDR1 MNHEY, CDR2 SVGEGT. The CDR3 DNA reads TGTGCCAGCAGTATCAGACAGGGGAGCACTGAAGCTTTCTTT. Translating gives CASSIRQGSTEAFF.

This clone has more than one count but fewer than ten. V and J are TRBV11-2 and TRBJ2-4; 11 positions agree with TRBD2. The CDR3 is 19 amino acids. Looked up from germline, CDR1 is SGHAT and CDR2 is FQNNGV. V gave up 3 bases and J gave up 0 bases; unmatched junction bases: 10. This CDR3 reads CASSFSGRATLAAKNIQYF. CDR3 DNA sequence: TGTGCCAGCAGCTTTAGCGGGAGGGCTACCTTAGCAGCCAAAAACATTCAGTACTTC.

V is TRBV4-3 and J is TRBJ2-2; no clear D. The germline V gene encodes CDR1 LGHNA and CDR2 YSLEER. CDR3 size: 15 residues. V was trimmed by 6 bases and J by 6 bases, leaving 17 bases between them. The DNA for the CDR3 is TGCGCCAGCAGTCCCTATTTAACGTCGGCCGGGGAGCTGTTTTTT. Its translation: CASSPYLTSAGELFF.

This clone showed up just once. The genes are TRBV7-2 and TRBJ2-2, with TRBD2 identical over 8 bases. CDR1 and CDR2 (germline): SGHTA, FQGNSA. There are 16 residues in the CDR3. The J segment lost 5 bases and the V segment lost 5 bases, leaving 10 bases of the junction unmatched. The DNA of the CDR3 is TGTGCCAGCAGCCAAGGGAGCGGGAGAGGAACCGGGGAGCTGTTTTTT. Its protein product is CASSQGSGRGTGELFF.

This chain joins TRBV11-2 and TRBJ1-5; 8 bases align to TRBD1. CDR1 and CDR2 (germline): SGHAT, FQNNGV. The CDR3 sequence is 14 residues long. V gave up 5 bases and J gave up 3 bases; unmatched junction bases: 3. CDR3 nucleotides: TGTGCCAGCAGCCGGGACAGGCCCAATCAGCCCCAGCATTTT. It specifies CASSRDRPNQPQHF.

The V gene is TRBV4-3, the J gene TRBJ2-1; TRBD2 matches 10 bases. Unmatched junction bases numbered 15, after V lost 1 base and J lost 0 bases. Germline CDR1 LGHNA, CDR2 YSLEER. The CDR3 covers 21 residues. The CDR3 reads CASSQVIPSGSSGSSYNEQFF. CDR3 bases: TGCGCCAGCAGCCAAGTAATACCTAGCGGGAGTTCTGGGAGCTCCTACAATGAGCAGTTCTTC.

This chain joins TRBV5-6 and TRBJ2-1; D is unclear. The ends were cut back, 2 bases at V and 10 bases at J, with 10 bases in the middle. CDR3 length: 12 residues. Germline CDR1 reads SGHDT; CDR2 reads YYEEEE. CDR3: CASSLLSLEQFF. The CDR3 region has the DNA TGTGCCAGCAGCTTACTCTCATTGGAGCAGTTCTTC.

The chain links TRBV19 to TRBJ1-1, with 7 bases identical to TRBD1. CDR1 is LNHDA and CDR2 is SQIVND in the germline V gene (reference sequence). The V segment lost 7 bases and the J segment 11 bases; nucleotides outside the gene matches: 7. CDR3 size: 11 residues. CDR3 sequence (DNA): TGTGCCAGTACGATCAGGGGGGCTGCTTTCTTT. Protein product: CASTIRGAAFF.

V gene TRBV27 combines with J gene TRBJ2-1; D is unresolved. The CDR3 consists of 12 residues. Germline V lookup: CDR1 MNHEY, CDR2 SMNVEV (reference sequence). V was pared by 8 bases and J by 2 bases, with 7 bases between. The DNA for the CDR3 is TGTGCCAGCGGCTGGCCCTACAATGAGCAGTTCTTC. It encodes CASGWPYNEQFF.

The CDR3 bases are TGCGCCAGCAGCTTGAGGGGGACAGAGAAACTGTTTTTT. Translating gives CASSLRGTEKLFF. The genes are TRBV5-1 and TRBJ1-4; TRBD1 matches 7 bases. The CDR3 has 13 amino acids. Unmatched junction bases numbered 5, after V lost 1 base and J lost 11 bases. CDR1 and CDR2 from the germline V gene are SGHRS and YFSETQ. Using reference TRBV5-1 and TRBJ1-4 for the parts outside the CDR3, the full variable domain is KAGVTQTPRYLIKTRGQQVTLSCSPISGHRSVSWYQQTPGQGLQFLFEYFSETQRNKGNFPGRFSGRQFSNSRSEMNVSTLELGDSALYLCASSLRGTEKLFFGSGTQLSVL.

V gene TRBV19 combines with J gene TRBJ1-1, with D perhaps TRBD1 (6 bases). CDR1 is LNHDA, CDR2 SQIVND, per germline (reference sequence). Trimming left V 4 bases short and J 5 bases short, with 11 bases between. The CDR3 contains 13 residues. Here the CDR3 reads CASSTGVGTEAFF. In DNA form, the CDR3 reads TGTGCCAGTAGTACAGGGGTAGGGACTGAAGCTTTCTTT.

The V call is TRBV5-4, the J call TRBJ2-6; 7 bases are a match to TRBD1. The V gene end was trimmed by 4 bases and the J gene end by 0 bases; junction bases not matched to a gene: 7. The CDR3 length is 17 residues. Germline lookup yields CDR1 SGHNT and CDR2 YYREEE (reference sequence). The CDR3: CASSVAGGYSGANVLTF. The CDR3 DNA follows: TGTGCCAGCAGCGTAGCAGGGGGTTACTCTGGGGCCAACGTCCTGACTTTC.

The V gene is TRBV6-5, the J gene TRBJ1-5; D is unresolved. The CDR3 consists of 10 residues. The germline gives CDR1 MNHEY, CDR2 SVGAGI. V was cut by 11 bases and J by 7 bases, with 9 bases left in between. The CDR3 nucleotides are TGTGCCTCTGGCGGGCAGCCCCAGCATTTT. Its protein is CASGGQPQHF.

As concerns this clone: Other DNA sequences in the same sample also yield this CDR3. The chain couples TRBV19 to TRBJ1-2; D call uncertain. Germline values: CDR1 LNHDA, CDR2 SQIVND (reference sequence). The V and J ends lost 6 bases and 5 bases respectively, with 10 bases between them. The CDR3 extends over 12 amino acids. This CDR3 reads CASSPPGYGYTF. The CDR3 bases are TGTGCCAGTAGCCCCCCGGGGTATGGCTACACCTTC. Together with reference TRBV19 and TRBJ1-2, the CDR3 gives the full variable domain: DGGITQSPKYLFRKEGQNVTLSCEQNLNHDAMYWYRQDPGQGLRLIYYSQIVNDFQKGDIAEGYSVSREKKESFPLTVTSAQKNPTAFYLCASSPPGYGYTFGSGTRLTVV.

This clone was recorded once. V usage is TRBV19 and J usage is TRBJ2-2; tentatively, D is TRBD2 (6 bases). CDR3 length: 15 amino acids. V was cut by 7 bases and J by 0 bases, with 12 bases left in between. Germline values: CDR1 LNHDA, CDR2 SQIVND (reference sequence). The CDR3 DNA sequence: TGTGCCAGTACGGAGGGCCTCCCGAACACCGGGGAGCTGTTTTTT. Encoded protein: CASTEGLPNTGELFF.

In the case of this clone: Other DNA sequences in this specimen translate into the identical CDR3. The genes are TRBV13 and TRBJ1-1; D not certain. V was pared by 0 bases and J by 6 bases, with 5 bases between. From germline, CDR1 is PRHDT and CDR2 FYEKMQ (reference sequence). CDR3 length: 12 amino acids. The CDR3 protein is CASSLGGAEAFF. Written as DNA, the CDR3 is TGTGCCAGCAGCTTAGGGGGAGCTGAAGCTTTCTTT.

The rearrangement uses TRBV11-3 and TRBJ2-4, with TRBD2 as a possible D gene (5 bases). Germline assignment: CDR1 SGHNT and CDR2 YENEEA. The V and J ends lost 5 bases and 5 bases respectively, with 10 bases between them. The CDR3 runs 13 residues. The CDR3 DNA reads TGTGCCAGCAGCCCAGGAGGCGAAAACATTCAGTACTTC. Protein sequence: CASSPGGENIQYF.

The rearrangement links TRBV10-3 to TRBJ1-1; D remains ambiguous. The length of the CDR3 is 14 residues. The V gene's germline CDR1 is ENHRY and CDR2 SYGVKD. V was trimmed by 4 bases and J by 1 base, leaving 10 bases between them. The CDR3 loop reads CAISGYIENTEAFF. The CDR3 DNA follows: TGTGCCATCAGTGGTTATATAGAGAACACTGAAGCTTTCTTT.

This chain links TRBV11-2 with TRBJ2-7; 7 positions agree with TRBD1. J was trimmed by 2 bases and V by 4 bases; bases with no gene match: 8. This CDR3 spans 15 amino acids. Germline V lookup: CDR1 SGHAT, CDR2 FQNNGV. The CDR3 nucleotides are TGTGCCAGCAGCTCAACAGGGGCACGGACCTACGAGCAGTACGTC. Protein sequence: CASSSTGARTYEQYV.

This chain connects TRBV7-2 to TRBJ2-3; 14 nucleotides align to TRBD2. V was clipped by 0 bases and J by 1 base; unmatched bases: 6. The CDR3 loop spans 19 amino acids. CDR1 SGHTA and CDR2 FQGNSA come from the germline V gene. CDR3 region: CASSLAGTSGRGGTDTQYF. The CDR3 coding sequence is TGTGCCAGCAGCTTAGCCGGGACTAGCGGGAGAGGGGGCACAGATACGCAGTATTTT.

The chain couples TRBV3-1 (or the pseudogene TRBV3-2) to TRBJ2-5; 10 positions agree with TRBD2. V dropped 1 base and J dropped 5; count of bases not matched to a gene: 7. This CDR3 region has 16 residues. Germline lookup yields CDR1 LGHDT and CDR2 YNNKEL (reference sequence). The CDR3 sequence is CASSQGSPSGSETQYF. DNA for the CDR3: TGTGCCAGCAGCCAAGGTTCCCCTAGCGGGAGTGAGACCCAGTACTTC.

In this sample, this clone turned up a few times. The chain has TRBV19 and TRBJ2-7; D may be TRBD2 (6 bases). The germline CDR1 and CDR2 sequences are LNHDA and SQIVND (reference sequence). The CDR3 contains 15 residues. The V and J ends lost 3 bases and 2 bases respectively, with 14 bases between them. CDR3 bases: TGTGCCAGTAGTATGGGTCTAGCGAGCACCTACGAGCAGTACGTC. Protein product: CASSMGLASTYEQYV.